The present entry profiles one T cell receptor (beta chain) with its context. Alongside a J-beta primer mix, a sample-barcoded 5' primer served in a second PCR lasting roughly 7 to 11 cycles. TCRdb fed the 5' RACE reads into MiXCR, producing one record per CDR3 protein. The sample shows some 1.6 million distinct CDR3 sequences, around 35% of them seen only once. This sample is part of a study of blood T cells in healthy people across ages. Sample: blood. This clonotype was sampled from a woman younger than 45 in good health.

The CDR3, as DNA: TGCGCCAGCAGTGACGGGGGGCGGCCCCAGCATTTT. It yields the protein CASSDGGRPQHF. The chain carries TRBV10-2 and TRBJ1-5, with TRBD1 as a possible D gene (6 bases). The CDR3 is made up of 12 amino acids. Germline V lookup: CDR1 WSHSY, CDR2 SAAADI. The ends were cut back, 3 bases at V and 9 bases at J, with 9 bases in the middle.